This TCR beta chain comes out of a study of cytomegalovirus exposure and HLA in healthy donors. PCR primers comprised 60 Vbeta and 13 Jbeta primers. Per the original methods: A follow-up analysis tallied about 88 million unique TCR beta chains, approximately 11 million shared. Data came from immunoSEQ multiplex PCR; TCRdb stores just in-frame clones and leaves some out. V and J calls and clone size follow that table, whereas D and trimming were derived from the DNA. The repertoire has 150,000 to 200,000 clones, over 75% of them found once; the top ten carry approximately 2.1%. This clone was detected once. Its target is not known. As for the donors, each was a healthy bone marrow donor. Whole-study findings and limits: Highly shared variants forming one cluster were likely a sequencing artifact. Some V segments, including TRBV6-2 and TRBV6-3, were excluded as indistinguishable.

CDR3 length: 15 residues. The ends were cut back, 0 bases at V and 10 bases at J, with 16 bases in the middle. Germline CDR1 reads LNHDA; CDR2 reads SQIVND (reference sequence). The sequence was collected from a woman aged 45-60 years in good health and CMV-seronegative. Sequencing was performed on PBMCs. The chain recombines TRBV19 with TRBJ2-1, with D possibly TRBD1 on 5 matching bases. CDR3: CASSIDTHRPQEQFF. CDR3 DNA sequence: TGTGCCAGTAGTATAGATACCCACAGGCCGCAGGAGCAGTTCTTC.